The TCR beta chain under discussion was sequenced for a study of human T cells and chemical hapten exposure. Study background: Sensitization used 2% DPC on approximately 2 cm by approximately 2 cm upper inner arm skin.

This clonotype has more than one count but fewer than ten. Time point here: patch test 1, 2 weeks after DPC sensitization. Regarding treatment: therapeutic diphenylcyclopropenone sensitization with weekly scalp DPC. The length of the CDR3 is 12 residues. Germline V gene lookup returns CDR1 LGHDT and CDR2 YNNKEL (reference sequence). Trimming cost V 3 bases and J 7 bases; bases outside gene matches: 2. Using its own MiXCR run on the RACE reads, TCRdb lists one record per CDR3 protein. The profile covers roughly 98,000 distinct CDR3 sequences, with 12% appearing a single time and approximately 2.1% taken by the ten largest.

The TCR comes from a woman aged 40 to 50 with alopecia areata. Some clones in this sample may be carry-over from other donors' samples. This sequence joins TRBV3-1 and TRBJ1-1, with 7 bases that match TRBD1. The source was whole blood, collected in connection with sensitization to the hapten diphenylcyclopropenone (DPC). This chain's CDR3 is CASSQGQFEAFF. CDR3 in DNA: TGTGCCAGCAGCCAGGGACAGTTTGAAGCTTTCTTT.